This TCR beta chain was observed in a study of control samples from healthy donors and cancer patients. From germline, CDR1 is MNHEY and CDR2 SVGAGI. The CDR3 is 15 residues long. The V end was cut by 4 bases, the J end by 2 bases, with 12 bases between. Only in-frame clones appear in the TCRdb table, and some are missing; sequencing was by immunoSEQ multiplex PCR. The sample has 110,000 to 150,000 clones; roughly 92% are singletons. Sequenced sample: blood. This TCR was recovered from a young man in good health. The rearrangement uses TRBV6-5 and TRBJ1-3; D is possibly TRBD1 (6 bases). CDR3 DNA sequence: TGTGCCAGCAGTTCATCGGACAGTCCTGGAAACACCATATATTTT. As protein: CASSSSDSPGNTIYF.